This TCR beta chain is drawn from a study of shared clonotypes between healthy human individuals (dated by TCRdb to the early 2020s). General notes on the study: A few men and two women, aged 18 to 49 years, made up the cohort. For each donor, CD4 naive and CD4 memory were each given three plates, CD8 naive was given two plates, and CD8 memory was given one plate. Blood TCR repertoires of roughly five healthy adults were deeply sequenced to estimate repertoire size and the extent of clonotype sharing between individuals. Libraries were prepared and TCR repertoires were sequenced by different laboratories using diverse techniques, in order to increase sequencing depth and limit assay-specific biases. Per donor, leukapheresis produced somewhere between about 0.8 and 9 billion PBMCs. Paper-wide results and their limitations: Sampling was limited to blood, and TCR repertoires in tissue likely differ from TCR repertoires in blood. Based on pairwise subsampling, the degree of clonotype sharing among donors was expected to be affected by sequencing depth. Compared with non-shared clonotypes, clonotypes shared by all four sorted-subset donors had higher generation probabilities. Rarefaction of sorted-subset datasets indicated incomplete sequencing despite the large sequencing depth. Estimated clonotype richness was generally larger for naive than for memory subsets. About 5% of naive CD4, 3.5% of naive CD8, about 2.1% of memory CD4, and over 0.35% of memory CD8 clonotypes were shared across a few donors. Because the study included only a small number of donors, the genetic and exposure-history diversity represented was limited.

TCR CDR3 regions were amplified from genomic DNA by multiplex PCR using the deep immunoSEQ assay. Genomic DNA extracted from each cell subset was distributed evenly over all wells of several immunoSEQ 96-well plates, and each plate served as one replicate. For sorted subsets, 200 to 250 ng of genomic DNA, equivalent to 25,000 to 35,000 T cell genomes, went into each replicate PCR. The purified libraries were quantified using a Qubit 3.0 fluorometer, sized with a Bioanalyzer 2100, and then quantified again using the KAPA Library Quantification kit. Every immunoSEQ 96-well plate was sequenced on a separate single-read 150-cycle Illumina NextSeq 550 flow cell. The paper's processing steps were these. Because the immunoSEQ output held only junctional sequences and lacked quality scores, the filtering could not match the filtering applied to full-length reads. Sequences were annotated with PyIR, a Python wrapper for IgBLAST v1.9, using IMGT germline references to assign V/J genes and CDR3. Reads were filtered out if the reads had weak V/J assignments (E-value above 1e-6), no CDR3, stop codons, out-of-frame junctions, or ambiguous translated residues. V3J clonotypes were defined as sequences sharing an identical inferred V gene, J gene, and CDR3 amino acid sequence. Percentage overlap between repertoires was computed as shared unique clonotypes divided by the size of the smaller repertoire. RTK rarefaction, the Chao1 estimator, and Recon v2.1 estimates of unobserved clonotypes were used to assess repertoire richness. OLGA was used to compute generation probabilities for all TCRbeta clonotypes that the gDNA method yielded from a few donors. The immuneACCESS repertoire file appears here via TCRdb, limited to in-frame rearrangements. These files lack a portion of the clones; in checked studies, under half of the deficit traces to unresolved V genes, and the cause of the others is not known. That table furnishes V, J and clone size, whereas the DNA furnished D and trimming. This sample lists 2,500,000 or so clones; roughly 92% were detected once. In total, the top ten clones hold 0.37% of the sample.

About this clone: Its antigen is still unknown. There are no base qualities to consult, and no much larger clone falls within one base.

Healthy HIV-negative adults with no recently reported acute infections or vaccinations were included as donors. Every donor was a Caucasian adult living in Nashville, Tennessee, USA. CD4+ T cells were enriched by magnetic negative selection; naive cells were then positively selected on CD45RA, and the negative fraction formed the memory subset. Blood was obtained by leukapheresis, after which PBMCs were separated by Ficoll-Histopaque density gradient centrifugation and cryopreserved in liquid nitrogen vapor phase. Purity and quantity of every magnetically sorted T cell population were checked by analytical flow cytometry. Genomic DNA was isolated from each sorted fraction and quantified by UV absorbance on a Nanodrop 2000c. Trimming takes 3 bases off V and 5 bases off J; junction bases not matched to a gene: 16. CDR3 length: 19 amino acids, cysteine to phenylalanine. Left in the record is the CDR3 DNA by itself, 57 bases read in frame from the first base. From the germline V gene, CDR1 is SGHAT and CDR2 is FQNNGV.

The chain was built from TRBV11-2 and TRBJ2-3, and 11 junction bases match TRBD2. The sequence was collected from a man aged 18 to 30 in good health. Some clones in this sample may be carry-over from other donors' samples. The sequenced sample was naive CD4+ T cells from PBMCs. What this sample's cell subset or site label stands for: CD45RA+ positively selected. The DNA sequence is as follows: TGTGCCAGCAGCTTGAGAAGGGGATTTAGCGGGAGGGGTGAAGATACGCAGTATTTT. This sequence encodes CASSLRRGFSGRGEDTQYF.